This is a list of T cell receptor beta chains from one sample in a study of blood T cell repertoires in COVID-19. Assay used: immunoSEQ multiplex PCR; TCRdb lists only in-frame clones, some missing. The table includes around 260,000 clones, about 85% detected once. The sample was peripheral blood. The receptors stem from a man aged 55 to 69 who had recovered from COVID-19. Both conserved end residues are part of each CDR3. D genes are given only for firm matches. Expanded clones are given a class, and other clones once, few, many or no size at all.

J gene	clone size	V gene	D gene	CDR3 DNA	CDR3 protein
TRBJ1-4	NA	TRBV6-5	NA	TGTGCCAGCAGCGCCGCCGGTGATGAAAAACTGTTTTTT	CASSAAGDEKLFF
TRBJ2-3	NA	TRBV5-1	TRBD2	TGCGCCAGCAGCTTGGGCGCTAGCGGGGGGGCCCCAGATACGCAGTATTTT	CASSLGASGGAPDTQYF
TRBJ2-3	NA	TRBV19	NA	TGTGCCAGTAGTGATCGGCGGGGCACAGATACGCAGTATTTT	CASSDRRGTDTQYF
TRBJ1-3	once	TRBV11-2	NA	TGTGCCAGCAGCCTAGCGGGGGGGGCTGGAAACACCATATATTTT	CASSLAGGAGNTIYF
TRBJ1-1	NA	TRBV7-3	NA	TGTGCCAGCAGCCCCGGACATACGAACACTGAAGCTTTCTTT	CASSPGHTNTEAFF
TRBJ2-3	NA	TRBV4-2	NA	TGTGCCAGCAGCCAACGTCAGGGGAGCACAGATACGCAGTATTTT	CASSQRQGSTDTQYF
TRBJ2-5	NA	TRBV18	TRBD2	TGTGCCAGCTCCCTCTTGATCGGGGGGACTAGCGTTGAGACCCAGTACTTC	CASSLLIGGTSVETQYF
TRBJ1-6	NA	TRBV18	NA	TGTGCCAGCTCAGGGCCGACGGGGGTCGGATCACCCCTCCACTTT	CASSGPTGVGSPLHF
TRBJ2-3	NA	TRBV5-1	NA	TGCGCCAGCACCGAAACAGGGCGCACAGATACGCAGTATTTT	CASTETGRTDTQYF
TRBJ2-7	NA	TRBV5-6	NA	TGTGCCAGCAGCTTGGGTTCTGACATAGGCTTC	CASSLGSDIGF
TRBJ2-1	NA	TRBV3-1/TRBV3-2	TRBD2	TGTGCCAGCAGCCAAGGATCTAGCGGGGGGGCTAATGAGCAGTTCTTC	CASSQGSSGGANEQFF